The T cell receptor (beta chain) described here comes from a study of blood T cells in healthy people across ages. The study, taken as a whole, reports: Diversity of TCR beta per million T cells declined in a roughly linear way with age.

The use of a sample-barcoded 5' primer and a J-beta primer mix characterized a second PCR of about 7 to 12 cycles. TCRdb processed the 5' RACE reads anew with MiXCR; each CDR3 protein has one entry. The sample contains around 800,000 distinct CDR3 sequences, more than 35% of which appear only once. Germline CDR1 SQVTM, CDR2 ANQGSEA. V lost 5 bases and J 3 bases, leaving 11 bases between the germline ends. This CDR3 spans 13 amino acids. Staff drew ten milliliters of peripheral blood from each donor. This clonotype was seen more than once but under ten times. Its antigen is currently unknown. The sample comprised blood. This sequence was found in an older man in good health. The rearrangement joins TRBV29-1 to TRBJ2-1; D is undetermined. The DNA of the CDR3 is TGCAGCGTTACCCTCCAGAACTACAATGAGCAGTTCTTC. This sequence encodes CSVTLQNYNEQFF.